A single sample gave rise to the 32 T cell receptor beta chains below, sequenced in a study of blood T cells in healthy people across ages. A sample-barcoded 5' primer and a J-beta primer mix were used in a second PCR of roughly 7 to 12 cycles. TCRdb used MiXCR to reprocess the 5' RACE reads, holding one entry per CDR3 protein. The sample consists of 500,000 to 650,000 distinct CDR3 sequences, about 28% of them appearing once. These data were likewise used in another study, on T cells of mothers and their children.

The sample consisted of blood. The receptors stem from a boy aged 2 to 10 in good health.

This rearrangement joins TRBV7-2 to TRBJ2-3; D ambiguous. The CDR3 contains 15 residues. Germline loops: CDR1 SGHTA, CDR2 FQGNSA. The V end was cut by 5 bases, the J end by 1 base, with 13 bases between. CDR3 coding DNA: TGTGCCAGCAGCCTCTGGATTAGGGGCACAGATACGCAGTATTTT. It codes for CASSLWIRGTDTQYF.

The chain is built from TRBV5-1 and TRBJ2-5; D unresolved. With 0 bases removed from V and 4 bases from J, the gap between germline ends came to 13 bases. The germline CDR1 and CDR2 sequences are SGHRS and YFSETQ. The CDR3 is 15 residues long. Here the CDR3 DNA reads TGCGCCAGCAGCTTGGCCTCACAAGGAGTAGAGACCCAGTACTTC. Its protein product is CASSLASQGVETQYF.

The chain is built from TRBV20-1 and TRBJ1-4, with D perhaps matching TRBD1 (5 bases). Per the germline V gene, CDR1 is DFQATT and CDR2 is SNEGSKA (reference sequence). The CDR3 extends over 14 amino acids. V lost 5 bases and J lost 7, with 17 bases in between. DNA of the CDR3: TGCAGTGCTGGTCGGGGGTGGGGTAGTGAAAAACTGTTTTTT. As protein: CSAGRGWGSEKLFF.

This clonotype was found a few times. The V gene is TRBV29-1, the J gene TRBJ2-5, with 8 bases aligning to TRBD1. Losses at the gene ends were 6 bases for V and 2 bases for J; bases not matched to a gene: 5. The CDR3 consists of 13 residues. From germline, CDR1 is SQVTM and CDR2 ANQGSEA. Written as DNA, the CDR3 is TGCAGCGTCCGGACAGGGTTGCAAGAGACCCAGTACTTC. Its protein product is CSVRTGLQETQYF.

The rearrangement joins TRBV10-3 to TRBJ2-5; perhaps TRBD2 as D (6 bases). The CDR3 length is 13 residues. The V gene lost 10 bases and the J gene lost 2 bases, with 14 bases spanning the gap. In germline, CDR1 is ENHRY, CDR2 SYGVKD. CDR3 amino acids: CATNDGGQETQYF. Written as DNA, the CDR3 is TGTGCCACCAATGATGGGGGGCAAGAGACCCAGTACTTC.

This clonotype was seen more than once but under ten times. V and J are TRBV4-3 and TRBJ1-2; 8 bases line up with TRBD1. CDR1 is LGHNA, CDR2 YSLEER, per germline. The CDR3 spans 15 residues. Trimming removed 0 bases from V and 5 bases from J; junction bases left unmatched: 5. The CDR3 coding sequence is TGCGCCAGCAGCCAAGATTCGGACAGGGCGTATGGCTACACCTTC. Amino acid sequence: CASSQDSDRAYGYTF.

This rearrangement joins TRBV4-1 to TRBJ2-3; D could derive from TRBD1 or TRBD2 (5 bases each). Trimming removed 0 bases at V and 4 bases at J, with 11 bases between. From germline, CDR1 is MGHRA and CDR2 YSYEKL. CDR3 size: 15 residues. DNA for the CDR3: TGCGCCAGCAGCCAAGAGGGGGACGCGGCAGATACGCAGTATTTT. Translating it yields CASSQEGDAADTQYF.

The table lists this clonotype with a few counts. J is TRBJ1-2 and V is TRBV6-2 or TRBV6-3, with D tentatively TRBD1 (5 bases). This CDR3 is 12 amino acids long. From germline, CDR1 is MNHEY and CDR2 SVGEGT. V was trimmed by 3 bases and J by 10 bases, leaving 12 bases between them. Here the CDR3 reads CASSYPRENYTF. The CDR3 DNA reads TGTGCCAGCAGTTATCCCAGGGAAAACTACACCTTC.

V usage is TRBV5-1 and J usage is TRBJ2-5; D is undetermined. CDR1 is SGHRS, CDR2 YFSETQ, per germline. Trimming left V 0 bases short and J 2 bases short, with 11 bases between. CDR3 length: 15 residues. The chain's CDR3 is CASSLEFLKQETQYF. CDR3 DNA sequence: TGCGCCAGCAGCTTGGAGTTCCTTAAACAAGAGACCCAGTACTTC.

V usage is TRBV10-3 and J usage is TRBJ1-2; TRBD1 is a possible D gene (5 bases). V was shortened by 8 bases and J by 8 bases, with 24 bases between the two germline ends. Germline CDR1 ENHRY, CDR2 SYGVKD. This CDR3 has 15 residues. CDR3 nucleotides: TGTGCCATCGGCCAACAGGCAGGCGGGCTAACCGGCTACACCTTC. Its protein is CAIGQQAGGLTGYTF.

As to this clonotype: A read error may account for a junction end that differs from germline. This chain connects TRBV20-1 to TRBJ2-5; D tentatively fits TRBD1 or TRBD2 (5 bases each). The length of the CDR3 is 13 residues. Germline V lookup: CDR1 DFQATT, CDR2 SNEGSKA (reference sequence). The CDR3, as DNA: TGCGGTGCTCCAGGGACCGAGTTAGTAACCCAGTACTTC. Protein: CGAPGTELVTQYF.

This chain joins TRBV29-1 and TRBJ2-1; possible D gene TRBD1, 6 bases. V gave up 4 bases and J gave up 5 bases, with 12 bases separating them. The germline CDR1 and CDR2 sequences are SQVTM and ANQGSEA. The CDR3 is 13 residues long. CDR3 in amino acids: CSVVGTHDNEQFF. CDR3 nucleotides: TGCAGCGTTGTTGGGACACACGACAATGAGCAGTTCTTC.

CDR3 region: CASSLGANTQYF. CDR3 DNA sequence: TGTGCCAGCAGCTTGGGGGCAAATACGCAGTATTTT. The V call is TRBV5-6, the J call TRBJ2-3; D gene unclear. V lost 0 bases and J lost 7, with 6 bases in between. The germline gives CDR1 SGHDT, CDR2 YYEEEE. CDR3 size: 12 residues.

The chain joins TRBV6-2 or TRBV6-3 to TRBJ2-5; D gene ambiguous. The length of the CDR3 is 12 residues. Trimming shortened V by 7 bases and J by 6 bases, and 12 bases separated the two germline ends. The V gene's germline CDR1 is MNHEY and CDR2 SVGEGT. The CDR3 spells CASTYPQQTQYF. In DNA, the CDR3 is TGTGCCAGCACCTACCCCCAGCAGACCCAGTACTTC.

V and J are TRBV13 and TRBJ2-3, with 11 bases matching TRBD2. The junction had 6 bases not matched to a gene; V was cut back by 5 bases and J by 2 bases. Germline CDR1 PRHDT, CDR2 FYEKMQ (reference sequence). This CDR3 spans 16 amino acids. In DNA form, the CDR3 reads TGTGCCAGCAGCACCTCGGGACTAGCGGACACAGATACGCAGTATTTT. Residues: CASSTSGLADTDTQYF.

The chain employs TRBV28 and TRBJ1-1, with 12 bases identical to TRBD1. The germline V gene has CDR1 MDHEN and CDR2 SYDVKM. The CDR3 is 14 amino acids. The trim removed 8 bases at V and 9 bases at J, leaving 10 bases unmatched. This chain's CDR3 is CASQWGTGGTKAFF. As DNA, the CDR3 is TGTGCCAGCCAATGGGGGACAGGGGGCACAAAAGCTTTCTTT.

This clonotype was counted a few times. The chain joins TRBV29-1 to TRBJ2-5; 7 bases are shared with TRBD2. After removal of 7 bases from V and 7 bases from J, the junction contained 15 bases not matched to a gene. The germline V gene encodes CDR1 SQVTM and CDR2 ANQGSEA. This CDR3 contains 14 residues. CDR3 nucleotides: TGCAGCGATGGGGGGGGGAGCGAACCAGGGACCCAGTACTTC. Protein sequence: CSDGGGSEPGTQYF. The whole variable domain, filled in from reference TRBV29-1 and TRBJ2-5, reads SAVISQKPSRDICQRGTSLTIQCQVDSQVTMMFWYRQQPGQSLTLIATANQGSEATYESGFVIDKFPISRPNLTFSTLTVSNMSPEDSSIYLCSDGGGSEPGTQYFGPGTRLLVL.

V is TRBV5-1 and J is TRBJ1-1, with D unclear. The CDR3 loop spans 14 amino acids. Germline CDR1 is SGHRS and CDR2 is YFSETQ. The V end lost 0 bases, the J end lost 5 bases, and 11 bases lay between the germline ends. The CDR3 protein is CASSLVIGRTEAFF. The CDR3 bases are TGCGCCAGCAGCTTGGTGATCGGGCGTACTGAAGCTTTCTTT.

The DNA for the CDR3 is TGTGCCATCAGTGACAGGGGCCTCCAGGGCAATCAGCCCCAGCATTTT. Protein product: CAISDRGLQGNQPQHF. The chain carries TRBV10-3 and TRBJ1-5; D perhaps matches TRBD1 (6 bases). Germline V gene lookup returns CDR1 ENHRY and CDR2 SYGVKD. This CDR3 spans 16 amino acids. V lost 3 bases to trimming and J lost 2 bases, with 14 bases between them.

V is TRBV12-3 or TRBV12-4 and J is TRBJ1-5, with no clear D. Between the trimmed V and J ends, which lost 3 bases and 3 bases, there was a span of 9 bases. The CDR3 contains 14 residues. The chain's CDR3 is CASSLMDLNQPQHF. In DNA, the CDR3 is TGTGCCAGCAGTTTGATGGACCTCAATCAGCCCCAGCATTTT.

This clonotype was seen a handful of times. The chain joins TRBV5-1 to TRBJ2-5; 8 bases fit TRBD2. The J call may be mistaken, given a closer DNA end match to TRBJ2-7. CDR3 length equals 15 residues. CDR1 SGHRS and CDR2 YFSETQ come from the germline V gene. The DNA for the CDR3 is TGCGCCAGCAGCTTGGAGGGACTAGTTCACTACGAGCAGTACTTC. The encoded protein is CASSLEGLVHYEQYF.

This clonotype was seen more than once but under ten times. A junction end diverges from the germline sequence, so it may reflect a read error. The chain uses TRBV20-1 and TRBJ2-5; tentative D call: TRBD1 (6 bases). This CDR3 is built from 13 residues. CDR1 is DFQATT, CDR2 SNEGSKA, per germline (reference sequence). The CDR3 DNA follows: TGCAGTGCCCAGCAGGGGTCTCTAGAGACCCGGTACTTC. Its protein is CSAQQGSLETRYF.

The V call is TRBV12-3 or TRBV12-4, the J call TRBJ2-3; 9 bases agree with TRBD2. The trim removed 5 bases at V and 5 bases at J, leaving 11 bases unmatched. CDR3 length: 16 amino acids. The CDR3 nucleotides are TGTGCCAGCAGTCCGTACGGCGGGGGGGCAGTAGATACGCAGTATTTT. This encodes CASSPYGGGAVDTQYF.

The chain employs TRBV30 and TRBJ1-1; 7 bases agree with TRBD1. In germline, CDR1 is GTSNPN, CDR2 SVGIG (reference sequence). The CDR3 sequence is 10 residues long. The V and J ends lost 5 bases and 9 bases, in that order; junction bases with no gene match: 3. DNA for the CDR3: TGTGCCTGGGGACAGGAACAAGCTTTCTTT. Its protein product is CAWGQEQAFF.

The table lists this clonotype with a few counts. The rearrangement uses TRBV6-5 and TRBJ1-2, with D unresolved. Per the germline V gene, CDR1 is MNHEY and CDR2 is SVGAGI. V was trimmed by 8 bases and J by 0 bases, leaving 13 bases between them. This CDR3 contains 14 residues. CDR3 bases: TGTGCCAGCGGATGGGGATCGGCTAACTATGGCTACACCTTC. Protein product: CASGWGSANYGYTF.

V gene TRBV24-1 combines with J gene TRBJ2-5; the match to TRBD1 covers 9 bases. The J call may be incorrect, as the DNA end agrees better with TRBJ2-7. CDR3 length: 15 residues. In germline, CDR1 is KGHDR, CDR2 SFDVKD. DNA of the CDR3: TGTGCCACCAGTACCTGGGACAGGGAGGTCACCGAGCAGTACTTC. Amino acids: CATSTWDREVTEQYF.

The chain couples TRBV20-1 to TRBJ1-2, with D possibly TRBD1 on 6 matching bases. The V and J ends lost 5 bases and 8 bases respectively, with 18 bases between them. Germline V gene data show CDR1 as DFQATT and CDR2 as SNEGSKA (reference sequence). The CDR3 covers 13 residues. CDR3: CSAYPGARGGYTF. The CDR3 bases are TGCAGTGCTTACCCAGGGGCGCGCGGAGGCTACACCTTC.

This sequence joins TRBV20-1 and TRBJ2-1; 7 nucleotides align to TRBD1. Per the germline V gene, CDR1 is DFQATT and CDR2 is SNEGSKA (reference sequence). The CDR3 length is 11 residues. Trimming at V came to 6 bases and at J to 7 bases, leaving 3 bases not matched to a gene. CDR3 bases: TGCAGTGCGCGACAGGGAAATGAGCAGTTCTTC. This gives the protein CSARQGNEQFF.

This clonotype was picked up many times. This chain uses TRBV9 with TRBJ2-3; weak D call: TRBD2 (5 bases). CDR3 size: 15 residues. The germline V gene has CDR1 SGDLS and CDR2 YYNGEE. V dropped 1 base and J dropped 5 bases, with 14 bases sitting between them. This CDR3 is CASSVSSGGRDTQYF. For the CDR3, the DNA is TGTGCCAGCAGCGTATCATCTGGAGGTCGAGATACGCAGTATTTT.

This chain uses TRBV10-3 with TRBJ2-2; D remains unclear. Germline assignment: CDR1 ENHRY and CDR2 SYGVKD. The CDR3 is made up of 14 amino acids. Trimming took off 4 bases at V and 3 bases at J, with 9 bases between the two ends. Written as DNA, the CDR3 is TGTGCCATCAGTGGCGGAAGGGACACCGGGGAGCTGTTTTTT. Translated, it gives CAISGGRDTGELFF.

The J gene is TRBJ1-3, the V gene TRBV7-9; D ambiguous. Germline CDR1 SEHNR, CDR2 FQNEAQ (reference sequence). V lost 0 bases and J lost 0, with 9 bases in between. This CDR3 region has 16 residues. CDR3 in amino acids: CASSLAGSYSGNTIYF. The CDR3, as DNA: TGTGCCAGCAGCTTAGCTGGCAGCTACTCTGGAAACACCATATATTTT.

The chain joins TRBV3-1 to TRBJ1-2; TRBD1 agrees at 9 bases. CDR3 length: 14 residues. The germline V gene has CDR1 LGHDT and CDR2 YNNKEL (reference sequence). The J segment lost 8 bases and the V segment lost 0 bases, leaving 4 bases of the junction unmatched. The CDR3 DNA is TGTGCCAGCAGCCAAGAGGACAGGGGAGGCGGCTACACCTTC. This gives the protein CASSQEDRGGGYTF.